A selection of T cell receptor beta chains follows, all from one sample in a study of blood T cell repertoires in COVID-19. TCRdb's copy holds only in-frame clones and misses some; the assay was immunoSEQ multiplex PCR. The sample lists under 300,000 clones; about 89% were seen once. Sample: PBMCs or T cells enriched from blood (not recorded which). Source of these receptors: a man aged 35 to 55 who had recovered from COVID-19. The CDR3 runs from the conserved cysteine through the conserved F or W. Each record gives: D gene, clone size, J gene, V gene, CDR3 DNA, CDR3 protein. A D gene is named only where the DNA matches it firmly. Clone size is shown for a subset of rows, as once, few, many or a class of expanded clone.

>NA|NA|TRBJ2-5|TRBV11-3
TGTGCCAGCAGCTTATCCTTCCGGGGCCAAGAGACCCAGTACTTC
CASSLSFRGQETQYF
>TRBD2|NA|TRBJ2-7|TRBV14
TGTGCCAGCAGCCGAACCGGGACTAGCAAGTACGAGCAGTACTTC
CASSRTGTSKYEQYF
>NA|NA|TRBJ1-3|TRBV27
TGTGCCAGCAGTTTAAACAGGGAGACTGGAAACACCATATATTTT
CASSLNRETGNTIYF
>TRBD2|NA|TRBJ2-5|TRBV7-9
TGTGCCAGCAGCTTACTAGCGGGGGGGGAGACCCAGTACTTC
CASSLLAGGETQYF
>TRBD1|NA|TRBJ1-1|TRBV27
TGTGCCAGCAGTTCTAGAGACGGGACAGGGAACACTGAAGCTTTCTTT
CASSSRDGTGNTEAFF
>NA|NA|TRBJ1-1|TRBV28
TGTGCCAGCAGAGAACTAGACGGTGAAGCTTTCTTT
CASRELDGEAFF
>NA|NA|TRBJ2-6|TRBV29-1
TGCAGCGTCCGGGACACGGGCTCTGGGGCCAACGTCCTGACTTTC
CSVRDTGSGANVLTF
>NA|few|TRBJ1-6|TRBV5-4
TGTGCCAGCAGCTTGGACCGCAAGGGGCCCCTCCACTTT
CASSLDRKGPLHF
>NA|NA|TRBJ1-5|TRBV15
TGTGCCACCAGCAGGGCACAGGGTCGGGGCAATCAGCCCCAGCATTTT
CATSRAQGRGNQPQHF
>NA|NA|TRBJ2-5|TRBV7-8
TGTGCCAGCAGCCGAGGGGGAGGGCTGAGGGAGACCCAGTACTTC
CASSRGGGLRETQYF
>TRBD2|NA|TRBJ2-1|TRBV5-1
TGCGCCAGCAGCTTGGTAATTCCGGGACTAGCGGGGGATGAGCAGTTCTTC
CASSLVIPGLAGDEQFF
>TRBD2|NA|TRBJ2-1|TRBV4-3
TGCGCCAGCAGCCAAGATCTCGCTAGCGGGAGCAATGAGCAGTTCTTC
CASSQDLASGSNEQFF
>NA|NA|TRBJ2-5|TRBV13
TGTGCCAGCAGCCAAGGGACTTCAGGGGGGACCCAGTACTTC
CASSQGTSGGTQYF
>TRBD1|NA|TRBJ1-1|TRBV5-4
TGTGCCAGCAGCGGGGGGACAGAGAACACTGAAGCTTTCTTT
CASSGGTENTEAFF
>TRBD2|NA|TRBJ2-5|TRBV12-3/TRBV12-4
TGTGCCAGCAGCCTAGCGGGGTGGGAGACCCAGTACTTC
CASSLAGWETQYF
>NA|NA|TRBJ1-2|TRBV2
TGTGCCAGCAGTGCAGGGATTTATGGCTACACCTTC
CASSAGIYGYTF
>NA|NA|TRBJ2-1|TRBV7-6
TGTGCCAGCAGCTTATTTGACTCCATCACCTACAATGAGCAGTTCTTC
CASSLFDSITYNEQFF
>TRBD1|NA|TRBJ2-1|TRBV19
TGTGCCAGTTCCGGGACAGGGTTTTCGAATGAGCAGTTCTTC
CASSGTGFSNEQFF
>NA|NA|TRBJ1-2|TRBV10-1
TGCGCCAGCGATAACAGGTGGGGTTACGATGGCTACACCTTC
CASDNRWGYDGYTF
>TRBD1|NA|TRBJ2-3|TRBV5-1
TGCGCCAGCAGCTTGAGGACAGGGGAGGTAACAGATACGCAGTATTTT
CASSLRTGEVTDTQYF
>TRBD1|NA|TRBJ1-5|TRBV28
TGTGCCAGCAGTTTATTGGGACAGAGAGGGTTAAGCAATCAGCCCCAGCATTTT
CASSLLGQRGLSNQPQHF
>NA|NA|TRBJ2-5|TRBV5-1
TGCGCCAGCAGCTTGGTTCTGACAGGCCAAGAGACCCAGTACTTC
CASSLVLTGQETQYF
>NA|NA|TRBJ2-7|TRBV9
TGTGCCAGCAGCGAGCGGGCGGGCGAGCAGTACTTC
CASSERAGEQYF
>NA|NA|TRBJ1-6|TRBV28
TGTGCCAGCTCCACTTTGGAGACCGGCCTGAGCTCCTATAATTCACCCCTCCACTTT
CASSTLETGLSSYNSPLHF
>TRBD2|NA|TRBJ2-7|TRBV2
TGTGCCAGTTCCCTGGCTAGCGGGAGCACCTACGAGCAGTACTTC
CASSLASGSTYEQYF
>TRBD2|NA|TRBJ2-1|TRBV5-4
TGTGCCAGCAGCCCCGGGACTAGCAGAAACAATGAGCAGTTCTTC
CASSPGTSRNNEQFF
>TRBD1|NA|TRBJ2-7|TRBV3-1/TRBV3-2
TGTGCCAGCAGCCTTTGGGACAGGGGGACCTCCTACGAGCAGTACTTC
CASSLWDRGTSYEQYF
>TRBD1|NA|TRBJ1-2|TRBV6-5
TGTGCCAGCAGGAGCGGAGGGGGCGAGTCGCGGGGCTACACCTTC
CASRSGGGESRGYTF
>NA|NA|TRBJ1-1|TRBV6-5
TGTGCCAGCAGTCACGGGGACAACCAGAACACTGAAGCTTTCTTT
CASSHGDNQNTEAFF
>TRBD1|NA|TRBJ2-7|TRBV2
TGTGCCAGCGGCGGCGGGACAGGGGACGTCGAGCAGTACTTC
CASGGGTGDVEQYF
>NA|NA|TRBJ2-3|TRBV11-1
TGTGCCAGCAGCTTAGCCCTGCTGGCGGGAACCCTCCACGATACGCAGTATTTT
CASSLALLAGTLHDTQYF
>NA|NA|TRBJ2-3|TRBV29-1
TGCAGCGTTGAGCGCTCTGACACCTATACGCAGTATTTT
CSVERSDTYTQYF
>TRBD2|NA|TRBJ2-7|TRBV7-6
TGTGCCAGCAGCGGAGTGGCGGGAGGGACCTACGAGCAGTACTTC
CASSGVAGGTYEQYF
>NA|NA|TRBJ2-2|TRBV19
TGTGCCAGTAGTATAGAGGGCAGGCAATTCGCGAACACCGGGGAGCTGTTTTTT
CASSIEGRQFANTGELFF
>NA|NA|TRBJ2-1|TRBV3-1/TRBV3-2
TGTGCCAGCAGCCAGCACGGGAGTAAAGCCAATGAGCAGTTCTTC
CASSQHGSKANEQFF
>NA|NA|TRBJ1-4|TRBV19
TGTGCCAGTAGCTTGTCAGCAACTAATGAAAAACTGTTTTTT
CASSLSATNEKLFF
>TRBD1|NA|TRBJ2-7|TRBV7-8
TGTGCCAGCAGCTTAGTTCGGACAGGAGGCTCCTACGAGCAGTACTTC
CASSLVRTGGSYEQYF
>NA|NA|TRBJ1-2|TRBV6-5
TGTGCCAGCAGTCGGGGGAACGGCTACACCTTC
CASSRGNGYTF
>TRBD1|NA|TRBJ1-2|TRBV19
TGTGCCAGCTCCGCGCGACAGGGCAATGGCTACACCTTC
CASSARQGNGYTF
>TRBD1|NA|TRBJ2-7|TRBV5-1
TGCGCCAGCAGCTTGCTGCTGGACAGGGCCTCCGAGCAGTACTTC
CASSLLLDRASEQYF
>NA|NA|TRBJ1-1|TRBV10-1
TGCGCCAGCAGTGAGTCGAGATCGAACTCTCCTGGGAACACTGAAGCTTTCTTT
CASSESRSNSPGNTEAFF
>TRBD2|NA|TRBJ2-5|TRBV7-2
TGTGCCAGCAGCTTAGCGGGAGGGATGGAGACCCAGTACTTC
CASSLAGGMETQYF
>NA|NA|TRBJ2-7|TRBV9
TGTGCCAGCAGCGTAGAATGGGGCGGCGGGGACGAGCAGTACTTC
CASSVEWGGGDEQYF
>NA|NA|TRBJ2-1|TRBV28
TGTGCCAGCAGTTTAGGCAGCTCCTACAATGAGCAGTTCTTC
CASSLGSSYNEQFF
>NA|NA|TRBJ1-5|TRBV19
TGTGCCAGTAGAAGAAGGGGACCGACAGGCCCTTTCTCCGGCGGGAATCAGCCCCAGCATTTT
CASRRRGPTGPFSGGNQPQHF
>TRBD1|NA|TRBJ2-7|TRBV18
TGTGCCAGCTCACCGACAGGGGGCCACTACGAGCAGTACTTC
CASSPTGGHYEQYF
>TRBD1|NA|TRBJ2-5|TRBV10-3
TGTGCCATCAGCGGGACAGGGCCGGCTGAGACCCAGTACTTC
CAISGTGPAETQYF
>NA|NA|TRBJ1-1|TRBV7-2
TGTGCCAGCAGCTTAGGACAGTTGAACACTGAAGCTTTCTTT
CASSLGQLNTEAFF
>TRBD1|NA|TRBJ1-6|TRBV7-9
TGTGCCAGCAGCATTCGACAGGGGGTTTCCTCACCCCTCCACTTT
CASSIRQGVSSPLHF
>TRBD1|NA|TRBJ2-7|TRBV4-1
TGCGCCAGCAGCCAAGCCACCTCCACAGGGGATTTGTACTTC
CASSQATSTGDLYF